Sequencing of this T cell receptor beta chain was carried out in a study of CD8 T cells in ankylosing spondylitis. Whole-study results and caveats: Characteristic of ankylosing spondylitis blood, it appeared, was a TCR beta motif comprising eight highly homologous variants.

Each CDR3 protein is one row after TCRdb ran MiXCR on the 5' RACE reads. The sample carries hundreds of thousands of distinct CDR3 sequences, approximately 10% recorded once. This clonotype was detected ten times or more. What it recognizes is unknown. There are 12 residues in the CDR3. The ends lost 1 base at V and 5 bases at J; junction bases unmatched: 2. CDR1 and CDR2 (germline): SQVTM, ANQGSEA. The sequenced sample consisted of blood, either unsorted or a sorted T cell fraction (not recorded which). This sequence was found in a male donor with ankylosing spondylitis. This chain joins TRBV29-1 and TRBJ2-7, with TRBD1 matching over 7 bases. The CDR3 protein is CSVEGTGHEQYF. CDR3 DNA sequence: TGCAGCGTTGAAGGGACAGGTCACGAGCAGTACTTC.